This TCR beta chain emerged from a study of shared clonotypes between healthy human individuals. CD4+ cells underwent separation, giving CD45RA+ naive and CD45RA-negative memory subsets. Method: immunoSEQ multiplex PCR; TCRdb's copy keeps in-frame clones and lacks some. The sample holds 2,500,000 or so clones, 90% to 95% seen once. This CDR3 has 17 amino acids. V shed 6 bases, J shed 0 bases, and the junction held 13 bases outside the gene matches. Germline V gene sequence: CDR1 MDHEN, CDR2 SYDVKM. This rearrangement joins TRBV28 to TRBJ1-1; the match to TRBD1 covers 7 bases. The sequence was collected from a young man in good health. Some clones in this sample may be carry-over from other donors' samples. The sample taken for sequencing was naive CD4+ T cells from PBMCs. The subset is: CD45RA+ positively selected. The CDR3 here is CASRDYSWGQLNTEAFF. CDR3 nucleotides: TGTGCCAGCAGAGATTACTCATGGGGACAGCTGAACACTGAAGCTTTCTTT.